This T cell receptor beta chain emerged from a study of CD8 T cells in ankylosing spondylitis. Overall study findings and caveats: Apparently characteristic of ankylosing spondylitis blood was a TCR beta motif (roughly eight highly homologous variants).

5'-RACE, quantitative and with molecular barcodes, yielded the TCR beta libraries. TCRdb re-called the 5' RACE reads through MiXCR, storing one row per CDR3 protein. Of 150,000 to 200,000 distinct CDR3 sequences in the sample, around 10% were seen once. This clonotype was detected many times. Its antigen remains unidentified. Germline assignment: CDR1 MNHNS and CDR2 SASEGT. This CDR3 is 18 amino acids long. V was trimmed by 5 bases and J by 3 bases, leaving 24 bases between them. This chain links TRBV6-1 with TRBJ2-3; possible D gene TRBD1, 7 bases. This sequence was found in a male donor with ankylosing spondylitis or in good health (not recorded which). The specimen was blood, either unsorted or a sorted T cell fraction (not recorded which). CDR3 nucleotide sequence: TGTGCCAGCAGTCCGCCGCTCAGGGGGGCCAAGCAAACAGATACGCAGTATTTT. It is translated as CASSPPLRGAKQTDTQYF.